The rows below give T cell receptor beta chains drawn from one sample of a study of blood T cell repertoires in COVID-19. Clones were sequenced by immunoSEQ multiplex PCR, and TCRdb holds only the in-frame ones, with some missing. The data hold fewer than 450,000 clones, with approximately 90% observed a single time. The material sequenced was PBMCs or T cells enriched from blood (not recorded which). The source of these receptors is a young woman who had recovered from COVID-19. Each CDR3 is given with its conserved first and last residue. A D gene is named only where the DNA matches it firmly. The size field is filled for only some rows; it gives once, few, many or a size class.

j_call,clone_size,v_call,d_call,cdr3_nt,cdr3_aa
TRBJ1-6,once,TRBV5-6,.,TGTGCCAGCAGCTCGCATACAGAGAGCTCCTATAATTCACCCCTCCACTTT,CASSSHTESSYNSPLHF
TRBJ2-7,.,TRBV5-1,.,TGCGCCAGCAGCTTGGTTTACGGAGCGGCAGCCTACGAGCAGTACTTC,CASSLVYGAAAYEQYF
TRBJ2-7,.,TRBV4-3,TRBD2,TGCGCCAGCAGCCAAGATCAGCTCGGACTAGCGGGGGGCTCCTACGAGCAGTACTTC,CASSQDQLGLAGGSYEQYF
TRBJ2-2,.,TRBV19,TRBD1,TGTGCCAGTAGTATAGGACCGGGACAGCCGAACACCGGGGAGCTGTTTTTT,CASSIGPGQPNTGELFF
TRBJ2-5,.,TRBV18,TRBD2,TGTGCCAGCTCACCACCGGGACTAGCGGGGGGGCAAGAGACCCAGTACTTC,CASSPPGLAGGQETQYF
TRBJ2-1,.,TRBV9,TRBD2,TGTGCCAGCAGCCTTCGGACATTGACTAGCGGGGAAAGGAATGAGCAGTTCTTC,CASSLRTLTSGERNEQFF
TRBJ1-3,.,TRBV7-3,.,TGTGCCAGCAGCCCACACGGGGGGCTCTCTGGAAACACCATATATTTT,CASSPHGGLSGNTIYF
TRBJ1-6,.,TRBV14,.,TGTGCCAGCAGCCAAAGAATCCAGGGAGGAAGGGTAGGATCACCCCTCCACTTT,CASSQRIQGGRVGSPLHF
TRBJ2-6,once,TRBV19,.,TGTGCCAGTAGTCTGCCCCTCCTTGACAGTGCCAACGTCCTGACTTTC,CASSLPLLDSANVLTF
TRBJ2-1,.,TRBV6-5,.,TGTGCCAGCAGCGGACAGACGTACAATGAGCAGTTCTTC,CASSGQTYNEQFF
TRBJ1-5,.,TRBV28,.,TGTGCCAGCAGTTTATCGTCCTACAAGGGGCTGAATCAGCCCCAGCATTTT,CASSLSSYKGLNQPQHF
TRBJ1-2,.,TRBV2,.,TGTGCCAGCAGTGACAGGGCATATGGCTACACCTTC,CASSDRAYGYTF
TRBJ1-1,.,TRBV15,.,TGTGCCACCACCCCGCCCGGGGGTAGCTTGTTTCAAGCTTTCTTT,CATTPPGGSLFQAFF
TRBJ1-1,.,TRBV19,.,TGTGCCAGTATCCCAGGGGAAGCTTTCTTT,CASIPGEAFF
TRBJ1-6,.,TRBV6-6,.,TGTGCCAGCAGTTACTCGAAGGGGTTACCGACCCTCCACTTT,CASSYSKGLPTLHF
TRBJ1-2,.,TRBV5-1,TRBD1,TGCGCCAGCAGCCCGCCGCGGGACAGCAGGAAGATAGTCAACTATGGCTACACCTTC,CASSPPRDSRKIVNYGYTF
TRBJ1-6,.,TRBV7-9,TRBD1,TGTGCCAGCAGCACTACCGGGACAGGCAATTCACCCCTCCACTTT,CASSTTGTGNSPLHF
TRBJ1-2,.,TRBV7-9,.,TGTGCCAGCAGCCGAGTGGGGAGCTATGGCTACACCTTC,CASSRVGSYGYTF
TRBJ2-1,.,TRBV6-5,TRBD2,TGTGCCGGAACGGGACTAGCGGGGGATGAGCAGTTCTTC,CAGTGLAGDEQFF
TRBJ2-1,.,TRBV4-1,TRBD2,TGCGCCAGCAGCAGGCGGGGGACTAGCGGGGGGCCACATGAGCAGTTCTTC,CASSRRGTSGGPHEQFF
TRBJ1-5,.,TRBV19,TRBD1,TGTGCCAGTAGTTCCAGGGGGTCTCTGAGCAATCAGCCCCAGCATTTT,CASSSRGSLSNQPQHF
TRBJ1-1,.,TRBV7-5,.,TGTGCCAGAAGCTTAGCCAGGGGGAACACTGAAGCTTTCTTT,CARSLARGNTEAFF
TRBJ2-5,.,TRBV27,TRBD2,TGTGCCAGCAGTTTAAGCGGGGGGCGAGGAGAGACCCAGTACTTC,CASSLSGGRGETQYF
TRBJ1-2,once,TRBV7-2,.,TGTGCCAGCAGCTTACAATTGAGACAGCCCCCCTATGGCTACACCTTC,CASSLQLRQPPYGYTF
TRBJ1-4,once,TRBV19,TRBD1,TGTGCCAGTAGTATAGCCGATAGGACAGGGGACCGCGAGGAAAAACTGTTTTTT,CASSIADRTGDREEKLFF
TRBJ2-3,.,TRBV7-9,TRBD1,TGTGCCAGCAGCTTCTGGGACAGGGGTGCAGATACGCAGTATTTT,CASSFWDRGADTQYF
TRBJ1-2,few,TRBV5-1,.,TGCGCCAGCAGCTTTTCCTCCTATGGCTACACCTTC,CASSFSSYGYTF
TRBJ2-2,.,TRBV6-4,TRBD2,TGTGCCAGCAGTGGGACTAGCGGGGGGGCCAGCACCGGGGAGCTGTTTTTT,CASSGTSGGASTGELFF
TRBJ2-1,few,TRBV3-1/TRBV3-2,.,TGTGCCAGCAGCCAAGAGGGCAGTCGCTACAATGAGCAGTTCTTC,CASSQEGSRYNEQFF